Below are 10 T cell receptor beta chains sequenced from a single sample in a study of blood T cell repertoires in COVID-19. Assay: immunoSEQ multiplex PCR; the TCRdb copy retains only in-frame clones and omits some. Counted here are roughly 80,000 clones, approximately 80% occurring once; the ten biggest clones make up more than 9.5%. The sequenced sample was peripheral blood. These receptors were taken from a man aged 45 to 65 with acute or convalescent COVID-19.

The chain has TRBV6-5 and TRBJ2-7, with 12 nucleotides matching TRBD2. The V gene's germline CDR1 is MNHEY and CDR2 SVGAGI. Germline trimming cut 5 bases from V and 5 bases from J; bases unmatched to any gene: 4. CDR3 length: 14 residues. CDR3 nucleotide sequence: TGTGCCAGCAGTCACGCTAGCGGGGGGGACGAGCAGTACTTC. This translates into CASSHASGGDEQYF.

The chain employs TRBV6-5 and TRBJ1-2; no reliable D call. The V gene lost 6 bases and the J gene lost 0 bases, with 8 bases spanning the gap. CDR3 length: 13 amino acids. Germline CDR1 is MNHEY and CDR2 is SVGAGI. Written as DNA, the CDR3 is TGTGCCAGCAGACCCGACACTAACTATGGCTACACCTTC. Its translation is CASRPDTNYGYTF.

V usage is TRBV27 and J usage is TRBJ1-1, with a tentative D call TRBD1 (6 bases). This CDR3 contains 15 residues. The V end lost 0 bases, the J end lost 5 bases, and 13 bases lay between the germline ends. Looked up from germline, CDR1 is MNHEY and CDR2 is SMNVEV (reference sequence). CDR3 sequence reads: CASSLSSTRGTEAFF. DNA of the CDR3: TGTGCCAGCAGTTTATCCTCTACGAGGGGGACTGAAGCTTTCTTT.

This clone was found a few times. The rearrangement joins TRBV28 to TRBJ1-4; TRBD1 matches at 10 bases. CDR1 MDHEN and CDR2 SYDVKM come from the germline V gene. Trimming cost V 3 bases and J 7 bases; bases outside gene matches: 11. There are 17 residues in the CDR3. The DNA of the CDR3 is TGTGCCAGCAGTTTCCGCGGGACAGGGGTAAGGAGTGAAAAACTGTTTTTT. It specifies CASSFRGTGVRSEKLFF.

The chain joins TRBV4-3 to TRBJ1-2; unclear D gene. V was clipped by 1 base and J by 5 bases, with 8 bases between them. CDR3 length: 13 amino acids. Per the germline V gene, CDR1 is LGHNA and CDR2 is YSLEER. CDR3 in DNA: TGCGCCAGCAGCCAAGGGACTGGATATGGCTACACCTTC. It translates to CASSQGTGYGYTF.

The J gene is TRBJ1-2, the V gene TRBV28; D ambiguous. The CDR3 runs to 12 residues. V was shortened by 7 bases and J by 7 bases, with 13 bases between the two germline ends. Germline assignment: CDR1 MDHEN and CDR2 SYDVKM. The CDR3 DNA reads TGTGCCAGCACCCTTGGGGAGGGTGGCTACACCTTC. It codes for CASTLGEGGYTF.

The chain recombines TRBV5-5 with TRBJ1-5; tentative D call: TRBD1 (6 bases). The germline CDR1 and CDR2 sequences are SGHKS and YYEKEE (reference sequence). CDR3 length: 14 amino acids. V dropped 2 bases and J dropped 7 bases, with 13 bases sitting between them. Here the CDR3 DNA reads TGTGCCAGCAGCTTACCGGGGAGGGGGCAGCCCCAGCATTTT. The encoded protein is CASSLPGRGQPQHF.

The J gene is TRBJ1-1, the V gene TRBV5-6; no reliable D call. V gave up 0 bases and J gave up 8 bases, with 8 bases separating them. This CDR3 contains 12 residues. Germline lookup yields CDR1 SGHDT and CDR2 YYEEEE. The CDR3 spells CASSLALSEAFF. The CDR3 region has the DNA TGTGCCAGCAGCTTGGCTCTATCCGAAGCTTTCTTT. The entire variable domain, with the rest obtained from reference TRBV5-6 and TRBJ1-1, is as follows: DAGVTQSPTHLIKTRGQQVTLRCSPKSGHDTVSWYQQALGQGPQFIFQYYEEEERQRGNFPDRFSGHQFPNYSSELNVNALLLGDSALYLCASSLALSEAFFGQGTRLTVV.

J is TRBJ2-7 and V is TRBV6-2 or TRBV6-3; TRBD1 might be the D (5 bases). Trimming took off 5 bases at V and 3 bases at J, with 17 bases between the two ends. This CDR3 is built from 15 residues. CDR1 is MNHEY, CDR2 SVGEGT, per germline. The CDR3 bases are TGTGCCAGCAGTAGCTCGCCCAGGGCGATCTACGAGCAGTACTTC. Translating gives CASSSSPRAIYEQYF.

A single count supports this clone. This chain uses TRBV4-1 with TRBJ2-2, with 7 positions matching TRBD2. Per germline, CDR1 MGHRA and CDR2 YSYEKL. The CDR3 contains 17 residues. The ends lost 0 bases at V and 4 bases at J; junction bases unmatched: 8. CDR3 sequence: CASSQEGGSTATGELFF. CDR3 DNA: TGCGCCAGCAGCCAAGAGGGCGGGAGCACGGCCACCGGGGAGCTGTTTTTT.